The clone carrying this TCR beta chain was detected a few times. The sample is drawn from a study of blood T cell repertoires in COVID-19. About the study: The United States, Italy and Spain supplied acute and convalescent COVID-19 samples. Nucleic acid was either cDNA or gDNA, and it came from T cells, B-cell-depleted T cells, or PBMCs.

Original processing methods: Amplified reference gene primers provided the basis for estimating nucleated cell counts. Only in-frame clones appear in the TCRdb table, and some are missing; sequencing was by immunoSEQ multiplex PCR. The V and J calls and clone size are taken from that table; D and trimming were inferred from the DNA. This sample has tens of thousands of clones, with 90% found just once. V was clipped by 5 bases and J by 2 bases; unmatched bases: 8. There are 16 residues in the CDR3. CDR1 is KGHSH and CDR2 is LQKENI in the germline V gene. V gene TRBV18 combines with J gene TRBJ1-3, with 8 bases aligning to TRBD1. The sequenced sample was peripheral blood. This TCR was recovered from a woman aged 40 to 55 with active COVID-19. The CDR3 nucleotides read TGTGCCAGCTCAGAAGGCAGGGGGCCGACTGGAAACACCATATATTTT. This gives the protein CASSEGRGPTGNTIYF.